The 21 T cell receptor beta chains listed next were all sequenced from one sample in a study of control samples from healthy donors and cancer patients (dated by TCRdb to about 2020). The library was obtained by the immunoSEQ multiplex PCR assay. TCRdb obtained this table from immuneACCESS and retained in-frame rearrangements with V and J assigned. These tables miss some clones; where compared with another copy, unresolved V genes account for less than half of the shortfall, and the remainder is unexplained. In all, the sample holds 70,000 to 100,000 clones, and over 85% of those were seen once. The top ten clones comprise roughly 2% of the sample. Input material: PBMCs. These receptors were collected from a woman aged 55-70 years with head and neck cancer.

The chain employs TRBV19 and TRBJ2-7, with TRBD1 matching 9 bases. CDR3 size: 15 residues. Looked up from germline, CDR1 is LNHDA and CDR2 is SQIVND (reference sequence). J was trimmed by 1 base and V by 6 bases; bases with no gene match: 7. The CDR3 protein is CASRPGTGTSYEQYF. CDR3 DNA sequence: TGTGCCAGTAGACCCGGGACAGGGACGTCCTACGAGCAGTACTTC.

This chain uses TRBV6-1 with TRBJ2-5, with a weak D call TRBD2 (6 bases). Trimming removed 2 bases at V and 2 bases at J, with 9 bases between. Per germline, CDR1 MNHNS and CDR2 SASEGT. The CDR3 is 14 amino acids. The DNA of the CDR3 is TGTGCCAGCAGTGAAAGCGGGCGTCAAGAGACCCAGTACTTC. Translated, it gives CASSESGRQETQYF.

This chain links TRBV19 with TRBJ2-7; 8 bases map to TRBD2. This CDR3 region has 16 residues. The J segment lost 3 bases and the V segment lost 5 bases, leaving 12 bases of the junction unmatched. The germline V gene encodes CDR1 LNHDA and CDR2 SQIVND (reference sequence). The chain's CDR3 is CASSSPGGANLYEQYF. CDR3 coding DNA: TGTGCCAGTAGTTCGCCCGGGGGGGCAAATCTCTACGAGCAGTACTTC.

The chain recombines TRBV3-1 (or the pseudogene TRBV3-2) with TRBJ1-6; D gene uncertain. Trimming took off 4 bases at V and 6 bases at J, with 16 bases between the two ends. The germline CDR1 and CDR2 sequences are LGHDT and YNNKEL (reference sequence). CDR3 length: 16 residues. The CDR3 protein is CASSRVEGTTNSPLHF. CDR3 nucleotide sequence: TGTGCCAGCAGCCGAGTGGAGGGCACGACTAATTCACCCCTCCACTTT.

V gene TRBV19 combines with J gene TRBJ2-1; D is unresolved. The CDR3 covers 15 residues. The germline CDR1 and CDR2 sequences are LNHDA and SQIVND (reference sequence). The V and J ends lost 3 bases and 0 bases respectively, with 9 bases between them. In DNA, the CDR3 is TGTGCCAGTAGTATGAGGCCCAGCTCCTACAATGAGCAGTTCTTC. Encoded protein: CASSMRPSSYNEQFF.

This clone was found a few times. This chain uses TRBV9 with TRBJ2-1; 11 positions agree with TRBD2. The CDR3 consists of 12 residues. V trimming: 4 bases; J trimming: 15 bases; junction bases outside the gene matches: 6. The germline V gene has CDR1 SGDLS and CDR2 YYNGEE. Here the CDR3 reads CASSYGLAGLFF. The CDR3 nucleotides are TGTGCCAGCAGCTACGGACTAGCGGGTCTGTTCTTC.

The V gene is TRBV10-3, the J gene TRBJ1-4, with D possibly matching TRBD1 (5 bases). V dropped 2 bases and J dropped 13 bases, with 8 bases sitting between them. Germline V gene data show CDR1 as ENHRY and CDR2 as SYGVKD. This CDR3 is 11 amino acids long. This CDR3 reads CAISEGGILFF. CDR3 nucleotides: TGTGCCATCAGTGAGGGGGGAATACTGTTTTTT.

This clone was recorded once. The chain is built from TRBV4-1 and TRBJ2-7; no reliable D call. Trimming stripped 0 bases from V and 4 bases from J, with 19 bases between. This CDR3 spans 17 amino acids. Germline CDR1 MGHRA, CDR2 YSYEKL. The DNA for the CDR3 is TGCGCCAGCAGCCAAGAATTATCCGGTGGGATTAGTTACGAGCAGTACTTC. Encoded protein: CASSQELSGGISYEQYF.

V and J are TRBV11-3 and TRBJ2-1, with no clear D. V lost 5 bases and J 5 bases, leaving 13 bases between the germline ends. The length of the CDR3 is 14 residues. Germline assignment: CDR1 SGHNT and CDR2 YENEEA. CDR3 residues: CASSPTVLNNEQFF. As DNA, the CDR3 is TGTGCCAGCAGCCCAACGGTGCTAAACAATGAGCAGTTCTTC.

This clone was recorded only once. The rearrangement joins TRBV18 to TRBJ2-3; 7 positions match TRBD2. Germline loops: CDR1 KGHSH, CDR2 LQKENI. V dropped 6 bases and J dropped 1; count of bases not matched to a gene: 4. The CDR3 runs 14 residues. This chain's CDR3 is CASSVGRRTDTQYF. CDR3 bases: TGTGCCAGCTCGGTCGGGAGGCGCACAGATACGCAGTATTTT.

This chain links TRBV30 with TRBJ1-6; D gene unclear. V lost 4 bases and J 14 bases, leaving 15 bases between the germline ends. The CDR3 has 12 amino acids. CDR1 and CDR2 from the germline V gene are GTSNPN and SVGIG (reference sequence). Here the CDR3 reads CAWTPGDLTLHF. CDR3 coding DNA: TGTGCCTGGACCCCCGGGGATTTGACCCTCCACTTT.

This clone was observed a few times. The CDR3: CASSPRGPQGYGYTF. The CDR3 nucleotides read TGTGCCAGCAGCCCCCGGGGGCCACAGGGCTATGGCTACACCTTC. This chain joins TRBV5-4 and TRBJ1-2, with D perhaps matching TRBD1 (6 bases). Trimming removed 4 bases from V and 4 bases from J, with 17 bases in between. The germline V gene has CDR1 SGHNT and CDR2 YYREEE (reference sequence). The CDR3 is 15 amino acids.

This rearrangement joins TRBV7-8 to TRBJ2-3; 8 bases fit TRBD1. Germline CDR1 SGHVS, CDR2 FQNEAQ. The CDR3 totals 18 residues. V shed 1 base, J shed 2 bases, and the junction held 11 bases outside the gene matches. The CDR3 DNA follows: TGTGCCAGCAGCTTAGGCCCCCGGACAGGGTCCCTCACAGATACGCAGTATTTT. Translating it yields CASSLGPRTGSLTDTQYF.

This clone was counted a single time. Its ends do not fully match the called genes, so a read error is possible. The genes are TRBV6-5 and TRBJ1-1, with 9 nucleotides matching TRBD1. Germline values: CDR1 MNHEY, CDR2 SVGAGI. This CDR3 region has 14 residues. As DNA, the CDR3 is TGTGCCAGCAGTTACCGGACAGGGGTCACTGAGGCTTTCTTT. This sequence encodes CASSYRTGVTEAFF.

V is TRBV7-8 and J is TRBJ1-6; unclear D gene. The V gene lost 5 bases and the J gene lost 7 bases, with 15 bases spanning the gap. The CDR3 covers 15 residues. Germline V lookup: CDR1 SGHVS, CDR2 FQNEAQ. This CDR3 is CASSRGLLGNSPLHF. For the CDR3, the DNA is TGTGCCAGCAGCCGAGGCCTATTGGGGAATTCACCCCTCCACTTT. Using reference TRBV7-8 and TRBJ1-6 for the parts outside the CDR3, the full variable domain is GAGVSQSPRYKVAKRGQDVALRCDPISGHVSLFWYQQALGQGPEFLTYFQNEAQLDKSGLPSDRFFAERPEGSVSTLKIQRTQQEDSAVYLCASSRGLLGNSPLHFGNGTRLTVT.

The gene calls are TRBV6-6 and TRBJ2-7; weak D call: TRBD2 (6 bases). The length of the CDR3 is 16 residues. Trimming took off 4 bases at V and 2 bases at J, with 18 bases between the two ends. Per germline, CDR1 MNHNY and CDR2 SVGAGI (reference sequence). The CDR3 nucleotides read TGTGCCAGCAGTTCCGGGAGTGCGGTCTTAACCTACGAGCAGTACTTC. Translating it yields CASSSGSAVLTYEQYF.

The chain is built from TRBV20-1 and TRBJ2-2; the D is unclear. The germline gives CDR1 DFQATT, CDR2 SNEGSKA (reference sequence). The CDR3 is 9 amino acids. CDR3 bases: TGCAGGAGTACCGGGGAGCTGTTTTTT. The encoded protein is CRSTGELFF.

The V call is TRBV4-1, the J call TRBJ1-5; D may be TRBD1 (5 bases). Germline lookup yields CDR1 MGHRA and CDR2 YSYEKL. The CDR3 length is 14 residues. Trimming pared 4 bases from V and 3 bases from J, leaving 10 bases between. The CDR3 nucleotides read TGCGCCAGCAGCCTTCAGGGATCCAATCAGCCCCAGCATTTT. This sequence encodes CASSLQGSNQPQHF.

This clone was counted once. This chain joins TRBV4-1 and TRBJ2-2, with D hard to call. The germline V and J ends were trimmed by 0 bases and 6 bases, with 17 bases remaining between them. CDR3 length: 17 residues. Germline V gene data show CDR1 as MGHRA and CDR2 as YSYEKL. The CDR3 protein is CASSQDSRIVLSGELFF. The CDR3 nucleotides are TGCGCCAGCAGCCAAGATTCCCGAATAGTTTTGTCCGGGGAGCTGTTTTTT.

This clone was recorded only once. This sequence joins TRBV6-5 and TRBJ2-1, with 10 bases aligning to TRBD2. CDR3 length: 13 residues. From germline, CDR1 is MNHEY and CDR2 SVGAGI. Losses at the gene ends were 8 bases for V and 7 bases for J; bases not matched to a gene: 5. CDR3 sequence (DNA): TGTGCCAGCGAAGCGGGAGGGCCTAATGAGCAGTTCTTC. It specifies CASEAGGPNEQFF.

V gene TRBV18 combines with J gene TRBJ1-1; 8 bases match TRBD1. V was clipped by 4 bases and J by 5 bases; unmatched bases: 9. This CDR3 region has 15 residues. CDR1 and CDR2 (germline): KGHSH, LQKENI. The CDR3 loop reads CASSLRTGSSTEAFF. The CDR3 DNA reads TGTGCCAGCTCACTCCGGACAGGGTCCTCTACTGAAGCTTTCTTT.